This T cell receptor (beta chain) was identified in a study (dated by TCRdb to the early 2010s). At least ten counts were recorded for this clonotype. Its target antigen remains unknown. No clone much larger than this one lies a single base away; base qualities are absent. The listed sequencing device is Illumina Genome Analyzer IIx. TCRdb reworked the public reads: Q25 trimming with fastp, MiXCR clone assembly, productive beta chains retained. Every entry covers one CDR3 protein and lists the most common genes and DNA from its rows. Within this sample are roughly 15,000 distinct CDR3 sequences, with about 35% of them counted one time only. Around 16% of the sample rests with the top ten. Trimming takes 5 bases from V and 3 bases from J, and the germline ends sit 11 bases apart. The CDR3 sequence holds 13 residues, the cysteine and phenylalanine included. Kept here is only the CDR3 DNA, which spans 39 bases and is read in frame from base 1. CDR1 and CDR2, looked up from the germline V gene, are SGHVS and FNYEAQ.

Sequencing was done on a sample of blood. The chain uses TRBV7-6 and TRBJ2-7, with the D call tentatively TRBD1 or TRBD2, each fitting 5 bases. The origin of this receptor is a human donor. The encoded CDR3 is CASSPGPNYEQYF. At the DNA level, the sequence is TGTGCCAGCAGCCCGGGACCGAACTACGAGCAGTACTTC.